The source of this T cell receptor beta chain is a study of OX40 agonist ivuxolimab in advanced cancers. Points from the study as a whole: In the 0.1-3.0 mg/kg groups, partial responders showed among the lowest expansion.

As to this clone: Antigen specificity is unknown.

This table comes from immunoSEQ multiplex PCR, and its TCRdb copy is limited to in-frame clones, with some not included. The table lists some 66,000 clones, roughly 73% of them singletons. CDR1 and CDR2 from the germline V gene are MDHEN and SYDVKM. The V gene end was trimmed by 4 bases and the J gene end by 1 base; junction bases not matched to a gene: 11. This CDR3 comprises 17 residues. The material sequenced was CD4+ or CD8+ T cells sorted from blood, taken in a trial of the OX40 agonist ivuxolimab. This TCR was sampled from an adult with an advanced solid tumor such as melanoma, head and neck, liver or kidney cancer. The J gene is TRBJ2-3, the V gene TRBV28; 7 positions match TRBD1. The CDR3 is CASSSPNRGRGTDTQYF. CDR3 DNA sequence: TGTGCCAGCAGTTCACCAAACAGGGGTCGGGGCACAGATACGCAGTATTTT. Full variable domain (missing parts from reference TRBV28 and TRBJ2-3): DVKVTQSSRYLVKRTGEKVFLECVQDMDHENMFWYRQDPGLGLRLIYFSYDVKMKEKGDIPEGYSVSREKKERFSLILESASTNQTSMYLCASSSPNRGRGTDTQYFGPGTRLTVL.